One sample yielded the 19 T cell receptor beta chains listed below, sequenced in a study of blood T cells in healthy people across ages (dated by TCRdb to between 2014 and 2017). Libraries were constructed by 5' RACE. The sequencer was an Illumina HiSeq 2500. A second PCR of about 7 to 12 cycles was performed with a sample-barcoded 5' primer and a J-beta primer mix. The raw public reads went through TCRdb reprocessing: fastp at Q25, MiXCR clone calling, in-frame beta chains kept. All rows with the same CDR3 protein become a single entry with the most common DNA and genes. The sample table shows around 990,000 distinct CDR3 sequences, and less than 45% are seen once. The biggest ten clones account for less than 15% of the sample. Sequences were obtained from blood. The receptors originated from a man aged 18-30 years in good health.

This clonotype has just one count. The V and J genes are TRBV6-2 or TRBV6-3 and TRBJ1-1, with D unclear. This CDR3 region has 16 residues. Between the trimmed V and J ends, which lost 0 bases and 2 bases, there was a span of 13 bases. In germline, CDR1 is MNHEY, CDR2 SVGEGT. This CDR3 reads CASSYSYLGKNTEAFF. CDR3 coding DNA: TGTGCCAGCAGTTACTCGTACCTGGGGAAAAACACTGAAGCTTTCTTT.

This clonotype was recorded a few times. This rearrangement joins TRBV6-2 or TRBV6-3 to TRBJ2-7; TRBD1 is a possible D gene (5 bases). CDR3 length equals 15 residues. Germline assignment: CDR1 MNHEY and CDR2 SVGEGT. The V end was cut by 4 bases, the J end by 5 bases, with 18 bases between. The DNA for the CDR3 is TGTGCCAGCAGTTCCCGGACAACGTGGGTCGACGAGCAGTACTTC. Protein product: CASSSRTTWVDEQYF.

Only a few counts were recorded for this clonotype. This chain joins TRBV4-2 and TRBJ2-5, with TRBD1 identical over 9 bases. V lost 1 base to trimming and J lost 2 bases; unmatched junction nucleotides: 5. Germline V gene lookup returns CDR1 LGHNA and CDR2 YNFKEQ. The CDR3 is made up of 16 amino acids. This chain's CDR3 is CASSQVAGQGQETQYF. CDR3 DNA sequence: TGTGCCAGCAGCCAAGTTGCGGGACAGGGACAAGAGACCCAGTACTTC.

The genes are TRBV2 and TRBJ1-2, with 9 bases that match TRBD1. Trimming removed 6 bases from V and 7 bases from J; junction bases left unmatched: 12. The CDR3 consists of 15 residues. Per germline, CDR1 SNHLY and CDR2 FYNNEI. Here the CDR3 reads CASSPWDREEGGYTF. CDR3 DNA sequence: TGTGCCAGCAGCCCCTGGGACAGGGAAGAAGGTGGCTACACCTTC.

This clonotype was detected once. The chain uses TRBV12-3 or TRBV12-4 and TRBJ1-5, with D possibly TRBD1 on 6 matching bases. Trimming removed 6 bases from V and 5 bases from J, with 14 bases in between. The CDR3 extends over 14 amino acids. CDR3 sequence: CASSLGQTHQPQHF. In DNA form, the CDR3 reads TGTGCCAGCAGCCTCGGACAGACGCATCAGCCCCAGCATTTT.

The table lists this clonotype with a few counts. The chain links TRBV10-3 to TRBJ2-1; no firm D call. Germline V lookup: CDR1 ENHRY, CDR2 SYGVKD. V was cut by 0 bases and J by 8 bases, with 8 bases left in between. The CDR3 runs to 13 residues. The CDR3 region has the DNA TGTGCCATCAGTGAGTCTGGAATAGATGAGCAGTTCTTC. Translation: CAISESGIDEQFF.

V and J are TRBV4-3 and TRBJ2-3, with 11 nucleotides matching TRBD2. The ends lost 3 bases at V and 3 bases at J; junction bases unmatched: 2. In germline, CDR1 is LGHNA, CDR2 YSLEER. The CDR3 spans 15 residues. CDR3 in DNA: TGCGCCAGCAGCCAGACTAGCGGGGAGACAGATACGCAGTATTTT. It yields the protein CASSQTSGETDTQYF.

In regard to this clonotype: A much larger clone differs from this one at a single base, so this may be a read error. The V and J genes are TRBV7-2 and TRBJ2-7; D call uncertain. With the DNA end fitting TRBJ2-5 better, the J assignment may be wrong. The CDR3 spans 13 residues. The germline gives CDR1 SGHTA, CDR2 FQGNSA. In DNA, the CDR3 is TGTGCCAGCAGCGTAGGAGTCAAAAAGACCCAGTACTTC. Its protein product is CASSVGVKKTQYF.

The V call is TRBV5-4, the J call TRBJ1-2; TRBD1 aligns across 9 bases. Germline trimming cut 4 bases from V and 4 bases from J; bases unmatched to any gene: 5. The CDR3 covers 14 residues. Per germline, CDR1 SGHNT and CDR2 YYREEE (reference sequence). The CDR3 nucleotides are TGTGCCAGCAGCGTCAAGGGACAGGGCTATGGCTACACCTTC. Its protein product is CASSVKGQGYGYTF.

This chain links TRBV2 with TRBJ2-7; no definite D call. The CDR3 consists of 12 residues. Trimming shortened V by 7 bases and J by 1 base, and 8 bases separated the two germline ends. The V gene's germline CDR1 is SNHLY and CDR2 FYNNEI. In DNA, the CDR3 is TGTGCCAGCACGGATAGATCCTACGAGCAGTACTTC. As protein: CASTDRSYEQYF.

This clonotype turned up a few times. The J gene is TRBJ2-1, the V gene TRBV6-2 or TRBV6-3; TRBD1 matches at 10 bases. CDR3 length: 16 amino acids. V was pared by 6 bases and J by 8 bases, with 13 bases of the junction left unmatched. Germline CDR1 reads MNHEY; CDR2 reads SVGEGT. This CDR3 reads CASSRPARDRGDEQFF. CDR3 in DNA: TGTGCCAGCAGCCGACCCGCTCGGGACAGGGGTGATGAGCAGTTCTTC.

V usage is TRBV20-1 and J usage is TRBJ2-7; TRBD2 aligns across 11 bases. Germline CDR1 and CDR2: DFQATT and SNEGSKA (reference sequence). This CDR3 spans 17 amino acids. Trimming removed 0 bases from V and 2 bases from J; junction bases left unmatched: 9. CDR3: CSARDSASGGPTYEQYF. The CDR3 bases are TGCAGTGCTAGAGATTCGGCTAGCGGGGGGCCAACCTACGAGCAGTACTTC.

V usage is TRBV29-1 and J usage is TRBJ2-4; D might be TRBD2 (6 bases). The DNA end is more similar to TRBJ2-1, so the J call may be wrong. CDR3 length: 12 residues. CDR1 and CDR2 from the germline V gene are SQVTM and ANQGSEA. CDR3 residues: CSAIPGGNDQFF. As DNA, the CDR3 is TGCAGCGCCATCCCTGGGGGGAACGATCAGTTCTTC.

The chain combines TRBV30 with TRBJ1-1; weak D call: TRBD1 (6 bases). The V gene's germline CDR1 is GTSNPN and CDR2 SVGIG (reference sequence). The CDR3 is 15 residues long. Trimming took 0 bases from V and 2 from J, leaving 13 bases between them. CDR3 loop: CAWSVMGGRNTEAFF. In DNA, the CDR3 is TGTGCCTGGAGTGTGATGGGGGGGCGAAACACTGAAGCTTTCTTT.

This clonotype was observed a handful of times. The rearrangement links TRBV20-1 to TRBJ2-1; unclear D gene. The CDR3 extends over 11 amino acids. Germline CDR1 reads DFQATT; CDR2 reads SNEGSKA (reference sequence). Trimming cost V 0 bases and J 15 bases, with 12 bases left between them. The CDR3 sequence is CSARDPGQWFF. CDR3 DNA sequence: TGCAGTGCTAGAGATCCAGGCCAGTGGTTCTTC.

This clonotype turned up a few times. The CDR3 here is CAISGTGGTTEAFF. The CDR3 nucleotides read TGTGCCATCAGTGGGACAGGGGGGACCACTGAAGCTTTCTTT. The chain links TRBV10-3 to TRBJ1-1; 10 nucleotides line up with TRBD1. Trimming at V came to 4 bases and at J to 4 bases, leaving 3 bases not matched to a gene. Germline CDR1 is ENHRY and CDR2 is SYGVKD. This CDR3 has 14 residues.

The V call is TRBV3-1, the J call TRBJ2-1; D is perhaps TRBD2 (5 bases). V shed 0 bases and J shed 12 bases, with 15 bases lying between them. The CDR3 extends over 14 amino acids. Germline V CDR1 and CDR2: LGHDT, YNNKEL (reference sequence). Here the CDR3 reads CASSQDGERWPQFF. The CDR3 coding sequence is TGTGCCAGCAGCCAAGATGGGGAGCGGTGGCCGCAGTTCTTC.

V gene TRBV3-1 combines with J gene TRBJ2-1, with unresolved D. This CDR3 spans 14 amino acids. Germline V CDR1 and CDR2: LGHDT, YNNKEL (reference sequence). Trimming removed 3 bases at V and 6 bases at J, with 12 bases between. CDR3 bases: TGTGCCAGCAGCCATCCGAACCCCCTCAATGAGCAGTTCTTC. Translating gives CASSHPNPLNEQFF.

The rearrangement links TRBV20-1 to TRBJ2-3; maybe TRBD2 (6 bases). This CDR3 comprises 14 residues. The V gene lost 7 bases and the J gene lost 0 bases, with 14 bases spanning the gap. CDR1 and CDR2 (germline): DFQATT, SNEGSKA (reference sequence). The CDR3 bases are TGCAGTGGGTATCCGGGACTGAGCACAGATACGCAGTATTTT. Protein: CSGYPGLSTDTQYF.